Listed here are 4 T cell receptor beta chains from one sample, sequenced in a study of T cells after yellow fever vaccination (dated by TCRdb to the late 2010s). The treatment or condition label for this specimen denotes: live attenuated yellow fever vaccine strain. The library was made by 5' RACE. Sequencing relied on an Illumina NovaSeq 6000. TCRdb reanalyzed the raw reads on its own, using fastp at Q25 for trimming and MiXCR for clone calling, and kept in-frame beta chains. Entries that share a CDR3 protein sequence are merged under the most common genes and DNA. This sample lists about 350,000 distinct CDR3 sequences; roughly 4% were detected once. 20% to 25% of the sample lies in the top ten. Sample: PBMCs, taken 5 days after the yellow fever booster vaccination. The receptors shown here come from a man in his late teens or twenties who received the YFV17D yellow fever vaccine.

This clonotype came up a few times. The V call is TRBV30, the J call TRBJ2-6; unclear D gene. From germline, CDR1 is GTSNPN and CDR2 SVGIG (reference sequence). The length of the CDR3 is 14 residues. The V end was cut by 0 bases, the J end by 2 bases, with 5 bases between. This chain's CDR3 is CAWSVRTGANVLTF. In DNA, the CDR3 is TGTGCCTGGAGTGTACGGACTGGGGCCAACGTCCTGACTTTC.

The rearrangement joins TRBV5-5 to TRBJ2-1; tentatively, D is TRBD2 (6 bases). The CDR3 loop spans 15 amino acids. Trimming stripped 2 bases from V and 2 bases from J, with 11 bases between. Germline CDR1 SGHKS, CDR2 YYEKEE (reference sequence). The CDR3 nucleotides read TGTGCCAGCAGCTTTTTCGGGGGACCCTACAATGAGCAGTTCTTC. Amino acids: CASSFFGGPYNEQFF.

This clonotype was counted ten times or more. The rearrangement links TRBV12-3 or TRBV12-4 to TRBJ1-5; D remains ambiguous. V lost 0 bases to trimming and J lost 7 bases, with 19 bases between them. This CDR3 is 17 amino acids long. The CDR3 region is CASSLAPRPEGWQPQHF. CDR3 in DNA: TGTGCCAGCAGTTTAGCGCCCAGGCCCGAAGGGTGGCAGCCCCAGCATTTT.

V gene TRBV5-1 combines with J gene TRBJ1-2; 8 bases map to TRBD1. V shed 4 bases, J shed 8 bases, and the junction held 7 bases outside the gene matches. Germline CDR1 and CDR2: SGHRS and YFSETQ. The CDR3 covers 13 residues. The CDR3 nucleotides are TGCGCCAGCAGCCCACCGACAGGGGACGGCTACACCTTC. Its translation: CASSPPTGDGYTF.